A selection of T cell receptor beta chains follows, all from one sample in a study of patients with pleural tuberculosis. From the reads, TCRdb called clonotypes with MiXCR, one entry per CDR3 protein. The sample includes 45,000 to 60,000 distinct CDR3 sequences, under 8.5% seen only once; the top ten take about a sixth. These TCRs come from a human donor with pleural tuberculosis. CDR3s include the opening cysteine and the closing phenylalanine or tryptophan. D genes are given only for firm matches. Not all rows give a size; the values are once, few, many and, for expanded clones, a class.

V,D,size,J,DNA,CDR3
TRBV12-3/TRBV12-4,NA,NA,TRBJ2-3,TGTGCCAGCAGTTTTATGGCTGGAGGAGATACGCAGTATTTT,CASSFMAGGDTQYF
TRBV20-1,TRBD2,many,TRBJ2-3,TGCAGTGCTAAGCCTAGCGGGAGTTACACAGATACGCAGTATTTT,CSAKPSGSYTDTQYF
TRBV11-1,NA,many,TRBJ2-3,TGTGCCAGCAGCTTAGGGACCGGGAATCCCAACACAGATACGCAGTATTTT,CASSLGTGNPNTDTQYF
TRBV20-1,NA,many,TRBJ2-7,TGCAGTGCGACGGTTCGCGGAGGCCACGAGCAGTACTTC,CSATVRGGHEQYF
TRBV29-1,NA,few,TRBJ1-1,TGCAGCGTTGTTACGGTGAACACTGAAGCTTTCTTT,CSVVTVNTEAFF
TRBV2,TRBD1,many,TRBJ1-1,TGTGCCAGCAGAATGGGACAGCTAAAGAACACTGAAGCTTTCTTT,CASRMGQLKNTEAFF
TRBV5-4,NA,NA,TRBJ2-2,TGTGCCAGCAGCTTGTCGGGGGTTGGGACCGGGGAGCTGTTTTTT,CASSLSGVGTGELFF
TRBV10-3,NA,NA,TRBJ2-1,TGTGCCATCAGGCGGGACACCTACAATGAGCAGTTCTTC,CAIRRDTYNEQFF
TRBV19,NA,few,TRBJ1-3,TGTGCCAGTAGGGAGAGCTCTGGAAACACCATATATTTT,CASRESSGNTIYF
TRBV14,NA,many,TRBJ2-7,TGTGCCAGCAGCCAGACGAATTCCTACGAGCAGTACTTC,CASSQTNSYEQYF
TRBV6-1,NA,many,TRBJ2-5,TGTGCCAGCAGTAAGACAGCCCTCCAAGAGACCCAGTACTTC,CASSKTALQETQYF
TRBV6-2/TRBV6-3,TRBD1,many,TRBJ1-3,TGTGCCAGCAGTTCCGGACAGGGTAGAAACACCATATATTTT,CASSSGQGRNTIYF
TRBV18,NA,NA,TRBJ1-4,TGTGCCAGCTCACCCAGACAGGATGAAAAACTGTTTTTT,CASSPRQDEKLFF
TRBV11-2,TRBD1,many,TRBJ1-4,TGTGCCAGCAGCACGGGGGACAGACACAATGAAAAACTGTTTTTT,CASSTGDRHNEKLFF
TRBV24-1,NA,many,TRBJ2-3,TGTGCCACCAGTGTTACGTCCACAGATACGCAGTATTTT,CATSVTSTDTQYF
TRBV11-1,NA,many,TRBJ2-5,TGTGCCAGCAGCTTAATGGGGGGATCACAAGAGACCCAGTACTTC,CASSLMGGSQETQYF
TRBV10-3,NA,many,TRBJ1-1,TGTGCCATCAGTGGGGCCGAGAACACTGAAGCTTTCTTT,CAISGAENTEAFF
TRBV20-1,NA,many,TRBJ2-7,TGCAGTGCTAGAGGAGGGACATGGGACGAGCAGTACTTC,CSARGGTWDEQYF
TRBV9,NA,NA,TRBJ2-1,TGTGCCAGCACTTCGGGAAGCTCCTACGATGAGCAGTTCTTC,CASTSGSSYDEQFF
TRBV29-1,NA,NA,TRBJ2-2,TGCAGCGTTGAAGGGGGGAGAAGGGGCGGGGAGCTGTTTTTT,CSVEGGRRGGELFF
TRBV6-2/TRBV6-3,NA,many,TRBJ2-7,TGTGCCAGCAGTTACGGCCAGGCGGGCTACGAGCAGTACTTC,CASSYGQAGYEQYF
TRBV12-5,NA,few,TRBJ2-1,TGTGCTAGTGGCCGGTCCTACAATGAGCAGTTCTTC,CASGRSYNEQFF
TRBV19,TRBD1,many,TRBJ1-3,TGTGCCAGCGGGGGACAGGGTTCGTCGAACACCATATATTTT,CASGGQGSSNTIYF
TRBV4-1,TRBD1,many,TRBJ1-4,TGCGCCAGCAGCCAACTACCAGGGGGAGAAAAACTGTTTTTT,CASSQLPGGEKLFF
TRBV2,NA,many,TRBJ1-4,TGTGCCAGCAGCCCGGACGGACCTCTTAATGAAAAACTGTTTTTT,CASSPDGPLNEKLFF
TRBV29-1,NA,NA,TRBJ2-7,TGCAGCGTTGCCCAGGATAGTCACGAGCAGTACTTC,CSVAQDSHEQYF
TRBV11-1,TRBD2,NA,TRBJ2-7,TGTGCCAGCAGCTTAGCACCTAGCGGAGAATACGAGCAGTACTTC,CASSLAPSGEYEQYF
TRBV29-1,NA,many,TRBJ1-1,TGCAGCGTTGCAGGGTTGAACACTGAAGCTTTCTTT,CSVAGLNTEAFF
TRBV12-3/TRBV12-4,NA,many,TRBJ2-3,TGTGCCAGCAGCGGGTATGGCACAGATACGCAGTATTTT,CASSGYGTDTQYF
TRBV2,NA,many,TRBJ1-1,TGTGCCAGCAGACAGGCAGAAGCTTTCTTT,CASRQAEAFF
TRBV12-3/TRBV12-4,TRBD1,many,TRBJ2-5,TGTGCCAGCAGTTCTAATCCGGGACAGGGGGAACAAGAGACCCAGTACTTC,CASSSNPGQGEQETQYF